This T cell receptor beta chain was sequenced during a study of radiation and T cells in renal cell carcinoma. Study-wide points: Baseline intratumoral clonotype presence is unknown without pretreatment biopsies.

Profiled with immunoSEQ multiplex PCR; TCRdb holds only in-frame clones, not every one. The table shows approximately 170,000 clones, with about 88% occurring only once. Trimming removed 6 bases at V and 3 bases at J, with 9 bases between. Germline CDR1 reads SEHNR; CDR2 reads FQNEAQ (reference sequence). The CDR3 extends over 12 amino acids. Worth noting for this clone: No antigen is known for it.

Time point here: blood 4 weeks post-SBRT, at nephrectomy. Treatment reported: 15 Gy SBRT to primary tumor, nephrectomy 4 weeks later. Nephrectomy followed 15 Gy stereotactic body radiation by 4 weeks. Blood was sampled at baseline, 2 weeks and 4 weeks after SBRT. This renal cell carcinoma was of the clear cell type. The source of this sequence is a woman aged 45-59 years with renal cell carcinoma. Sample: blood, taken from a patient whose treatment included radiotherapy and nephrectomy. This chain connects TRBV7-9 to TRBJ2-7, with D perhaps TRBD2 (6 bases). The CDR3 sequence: CASSGGFYEQYF. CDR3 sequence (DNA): TGTGCCAGCAGTGGAGGGTTCTACGAGCAGTACTTC.